This T cell receptor (beta chain) was identified in a study of control samples from healthy donors and cancer patients. The data were produced by immunoSEQ multiplex PCR, yet TCRdb's version contains in-frame clones alone and is incomplete. The sample holds about 110,000 clones, 70% to 85% seen once. This TCR came from a man aged 18 to 30 in good health. The sample consisted of blood.

CDR3 DNA: TGTGCCAGCAGTTTGGTGGACAGAAATCAGCCCCAGCATTTT. Protein sequence: CASSLVDRNQPQHF. The V call is TRBV28, the J call TRBJ1-5; D possibly corresponds to TRBD1 (6 bases). V was shortened by 3 bases and J by 4 bases, with 10 bases between the two germline ends. Germline lookup yields CDR1 MDHEN and CDR2 SYDVKM. The CDR3 extends over 14 amino acids. Variable domain in full (rest from reference TRBV28 and TRBJ1-5): DVKVTQSSRYLVKRTGEKVFLECVQDMDHENMFWYRQDPGLGLRLIYFSYDVKMKEKGDIPEGYSVSREKKERFSLILESASTNQTSMYLCASSLVDRNQPQHFGDGTRLSIL.